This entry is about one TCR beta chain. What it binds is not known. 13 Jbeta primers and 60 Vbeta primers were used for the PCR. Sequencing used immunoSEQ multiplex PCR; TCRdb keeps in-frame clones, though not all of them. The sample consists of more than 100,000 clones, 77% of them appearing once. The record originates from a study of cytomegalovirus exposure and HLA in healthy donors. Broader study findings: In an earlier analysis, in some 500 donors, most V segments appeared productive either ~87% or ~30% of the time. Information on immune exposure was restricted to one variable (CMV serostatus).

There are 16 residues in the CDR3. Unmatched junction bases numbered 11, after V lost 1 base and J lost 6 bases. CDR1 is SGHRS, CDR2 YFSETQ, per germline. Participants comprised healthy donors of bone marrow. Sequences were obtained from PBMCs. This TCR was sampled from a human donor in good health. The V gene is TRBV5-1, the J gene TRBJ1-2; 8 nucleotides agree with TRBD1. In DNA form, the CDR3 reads TGCGCCAGCAGCTTGACCGCCCGGACAGGGAATCATGGCTACACCTTC. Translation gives CASSLTARTGNHGYTF.